Reported below is one T cell receptor beta chain. The target antigen is unknown. A much larger clone is a single base away; this may be a read error. This record comes from a study of T cell repertoires in cytomegalovirus infection. Study as a whole: Indicated by public TCR beta signatures were CMV infection and matching HLA type. The study, taken as a whole, reports: Clonotype analysis showed dominance of the ex vivo response by HLA-C-restricted CMV-specific TCR beta clonotypes.

TCRdb re-analysed the reads in MiXCR, keeping a single row per CDR3 protein. The data hold approximately 310,000 distinct CDR3 sequences, with approximately 25% observed a single time. The TCR originated in a human donor in good health (CMV status not recorded). Some clones in this sample may be carry-over from other donors' samples. Sequencing used cultured PBMCs, obtained from culture after CMV antigen stimulation.

The CDR3 here is CASSPLQEKLFF. In DNA, the CDR3 is TGTGCCAGCAGCCCCCTACAGGAAAAACTGTTTTTT. This rearrangement joins TRBV7-2 to TRBJ1-4; D is undetermined. Germline V gene sequence: CDR1 SGHTA, CDR2 FQGNSA. The CDR3 is made up of 12 amino acids. The germline V and J ends were trimmed by 5 bases and 8 bases, with 9 bases remaining between them.